This section outlines one T cell receptor (beta chain) sequence together with its context. The antigen remains undetermined. The PCR had 60 Vbeta and 13 Jbeta primers. TCRdb's copy holds only in-frame clones and misses some; the assay was immunoSEQ multiplex PCR. The data contain tens of thousands of clones, about 85% of them singletons. The CDR3 has 17 amino acids. Germline-derived CDR1 and CDR2 are LGHNA and YNFKEQ. Trimming left V 1 base short and J 4 bases short, with 19 bases between. The data derive from a study of cytomegalovirus exposure and HLA in healthy donors. Study-wide results and caveats: TCR beta sequences reportedly predicted most subjects' HLA-A and HLA-B alleles accurately.

This clonotype originated in a man aged 45-60 years in good health and CMV-seronegative. The chain employs TRBV4-2 and TRBJ1-2, with D maybe TRBD1 (6 bases). Sequenced material: PBMCs. CDR3 nucleotides: TGTGCCAGCAGCCAAGGGGGGGGTGGGGGGCTGGTCTATGGCTACACCTTC. Amino acid sequence: CASSQGGGGGLVYGYTF.